The rows below give T cell receptor beta chains drawn from one sample of a study of T cell responses to AZD1222 COVID-19 vaccine. Assay: immunoSEQ multiplex PCR; the TCRdb copy retains only in-frame clones and omits some. This sample carries 120,000 to 150,000 clones, approximately 90% of them seen once, and the ten largest clones take less than 3.5%. The source material was peripheral blood, sampled on day 0 of MenACWY control vaccination. All receptors come from an adult in good health. Both conserved end residues are part of each CDR3. The order of the fields is V gene, D gene, clone size, J gene, CDR3 protein, CDR3 DNA. A D gene is named only where the DNA matches it firmly. Clone size is stated in some rows and not others, as once, few, many or a class when expanded.

>TRBV7-9|.|.|TRBJ1-2
CASSPLVANYGYTF
TGTGCCAGCAGCCCCCTGGTGGCTAACTATGGCTACACCTTC
>TRBV5-1|.|.|TRBJ2-1
CASSLSQGGEQFF
TGCGCCAGCAGCTTGAGTCAGGGAGGTGAGCAGTTCTTC
>TRBV25-1|TRBD1|.|TRBJ1-2
CASSELTGGVGFYGYTF
TGTGCCAGCAGTGAATTGACAGGGGGCGTAGGATTCTATGGCTACACCTTC
>TRBV18|.|.|TRBJ1-1
CASSPPGGDAFF
TGTGCCAGCTCACCACCAGGGGGAGACGCTTTCTTT
>TRBV5-8|TRBD1|.|TRBJ2-7
CASSSNTGTGGSEQYF
TGTGCCAGCAGCTCGAATACCGGGACAGGGGGTTCCGAGCAGTACTTC
>TRBV15|.|.|TRBJ1-1
CATSRMGSGTEAFF
TGTGCCACCAGCAGGATGGGGTCGGGCACTGAAGCTTTCTTT
>TRBV19|.|few|TRBJ2-7
CASSARSFGSYEQYF
TGTGCCAGTAGTGCCAGGAGCTTCGGCTCCTACGAGCAGTACTTC
>TRBV30|.|.|TRBJ1-1
CAWSAPGGRNTEAFF
TGTGCCTGGAGTGCCCCCGGCGGGAGGAACACTGAAGCTTTCTTT
>TRBV24-1|.|.|TRBJ2-3
CATSRGATDTQYF
TGTGCCACCAGTAGAGGGGCCACAGATACGCAGTATTTT
>TRBV11-2|.|.|TRBJ1-2
CASSLVPLSFRYTF
TGTGCCAGCAGCTTAGTGCCTTTAAGCTTTCGCTACACCTTC
>TRBV4-1|.|.|TRBJ2-1
CASSQDRRRGPYNEQFF
TGCGCCAGCAGCCAAGATCGGAGAAGGGGCCCCTACAATGAGCAGTTCTTC